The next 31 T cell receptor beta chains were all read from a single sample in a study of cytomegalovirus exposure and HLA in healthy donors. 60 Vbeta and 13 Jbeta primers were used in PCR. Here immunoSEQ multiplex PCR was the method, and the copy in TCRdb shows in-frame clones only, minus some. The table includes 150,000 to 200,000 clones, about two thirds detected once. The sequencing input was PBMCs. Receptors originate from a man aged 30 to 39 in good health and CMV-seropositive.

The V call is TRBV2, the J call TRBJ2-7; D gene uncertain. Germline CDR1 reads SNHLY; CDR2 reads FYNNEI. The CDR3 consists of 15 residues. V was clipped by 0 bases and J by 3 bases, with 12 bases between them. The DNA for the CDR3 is TGTGCCAGCAGTGAAGCGTGGCAGGTGAGCTACGAGCAGTACTTC. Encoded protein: CASSEAWQVSYEQYF.

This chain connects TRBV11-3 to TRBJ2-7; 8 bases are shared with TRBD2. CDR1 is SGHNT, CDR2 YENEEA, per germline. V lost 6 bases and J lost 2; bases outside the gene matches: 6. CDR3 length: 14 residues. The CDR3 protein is CASSSGTSTYEQYF. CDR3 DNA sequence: TGTGCCAGCAGTAGCGGGACGTCGACCTACGAGCAGTACTTC.

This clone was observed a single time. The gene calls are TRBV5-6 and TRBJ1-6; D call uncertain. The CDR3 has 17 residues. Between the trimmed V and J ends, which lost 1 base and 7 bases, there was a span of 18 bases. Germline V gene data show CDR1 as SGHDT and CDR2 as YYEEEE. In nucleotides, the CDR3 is TGTGCCAGCAGCTTGCTCTTCGGGCCTGCGGGCAATTCACCCCTCCACTTT. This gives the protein CASSLLFGPAGNSPLHF.

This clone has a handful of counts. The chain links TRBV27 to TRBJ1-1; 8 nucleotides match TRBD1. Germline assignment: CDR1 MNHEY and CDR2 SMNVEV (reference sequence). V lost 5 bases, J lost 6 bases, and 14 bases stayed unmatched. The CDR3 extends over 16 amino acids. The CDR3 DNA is TGTGCCAGCAGTACCCCCCCGGACAGGGTGGGTTCTGAAGCTTTCTTT. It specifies CASSTPPDRVGSEAFF.

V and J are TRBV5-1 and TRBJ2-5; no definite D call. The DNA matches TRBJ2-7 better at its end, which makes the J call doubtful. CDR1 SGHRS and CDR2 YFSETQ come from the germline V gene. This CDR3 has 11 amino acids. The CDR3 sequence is CASSLNAEQYF. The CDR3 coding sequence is TGCGCCAGCAGCTTGAATGCCGAGCAGTACTTC.

The CDR3: CASSLVSAVRERPYEQYF. In DNA form, the CDR3 reads TGTGCCAGCAGTCTGGTTTCGGCGGTGCGGGAGCGACCCTACGAGCAGTACTTC. The chain is built from TRBV27 and TRBJ2-5; 7 bases agree with TRBD2. Matching the DNA end better, TRBJ2-7 makes the J call doubtful. The CDR3 is 18 residues long. Germline V gene lookup returns CDR1 MNHEY and CDR2 SMNVEV (reference sequence).

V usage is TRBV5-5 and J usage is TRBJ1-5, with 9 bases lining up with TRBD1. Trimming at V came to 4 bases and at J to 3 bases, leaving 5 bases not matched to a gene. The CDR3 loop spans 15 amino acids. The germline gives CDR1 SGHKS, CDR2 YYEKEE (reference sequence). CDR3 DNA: TGTGCCAGCAGCCTGGGGACAGGGAACAATCAGCCCCAGCATTTT. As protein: CASSLGTGNNQPQHF.

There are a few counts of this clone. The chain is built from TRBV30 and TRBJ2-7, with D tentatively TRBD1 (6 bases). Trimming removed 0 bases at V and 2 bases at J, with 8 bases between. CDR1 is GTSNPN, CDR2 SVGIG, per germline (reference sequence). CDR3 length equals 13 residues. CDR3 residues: CAWSVDSTYEQYF. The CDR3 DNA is TGTGCCTGGAGTGTGGACAGCACCTACGAGCAGTACTTC.

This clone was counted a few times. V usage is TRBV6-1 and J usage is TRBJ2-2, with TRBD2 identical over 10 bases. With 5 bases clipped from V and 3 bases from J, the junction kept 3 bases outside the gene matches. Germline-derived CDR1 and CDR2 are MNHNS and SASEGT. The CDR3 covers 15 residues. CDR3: CASSLGTSDTGELFF. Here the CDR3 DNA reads TGTGCCAGCAGTCTTGGGACTAGCGACACCGGGGAGCTGTTTTTT.

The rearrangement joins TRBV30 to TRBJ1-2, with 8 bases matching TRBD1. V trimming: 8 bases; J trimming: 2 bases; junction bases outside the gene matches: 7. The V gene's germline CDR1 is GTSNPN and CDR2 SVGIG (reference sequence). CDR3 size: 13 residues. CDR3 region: CAETQGANYGYTF. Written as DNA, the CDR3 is TGTGCCGAGACGCAGGGGGCGAACTATGGCTACACCTTC.

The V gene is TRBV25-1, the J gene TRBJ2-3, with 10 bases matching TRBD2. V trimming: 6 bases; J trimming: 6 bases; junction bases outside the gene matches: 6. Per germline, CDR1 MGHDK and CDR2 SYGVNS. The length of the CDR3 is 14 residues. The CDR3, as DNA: TGTGCCAGCAGACTAGCGGGAATCAGTGATACGCAGTATTTT. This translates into CASRLAGISDTQYF. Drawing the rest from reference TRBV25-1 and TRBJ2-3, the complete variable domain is EADIYQTPRYLVIGTGKKITLECSQTMGHDKMYWYQQDPGMELHLIHYSYGVNSTEKGDLSSESTVSRIRTEHFPLTLESARPSHTSQYLCASRLAGISDTQYFGPGTRLTVL.

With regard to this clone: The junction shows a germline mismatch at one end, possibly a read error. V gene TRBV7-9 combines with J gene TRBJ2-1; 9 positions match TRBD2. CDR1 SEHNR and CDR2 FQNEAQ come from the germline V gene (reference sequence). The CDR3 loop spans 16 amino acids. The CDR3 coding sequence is TGTTCCAGCAGCTTCCCCTCGGCGGGAGGGCCCTCGGAGCAGTTCTTC. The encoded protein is CSSSFPSAGGPSEQFF.

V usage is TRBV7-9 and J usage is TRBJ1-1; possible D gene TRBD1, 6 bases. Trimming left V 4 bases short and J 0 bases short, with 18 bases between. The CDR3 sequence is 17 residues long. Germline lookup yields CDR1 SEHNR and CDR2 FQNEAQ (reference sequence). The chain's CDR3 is CASSSSAAGDLNTEAFF. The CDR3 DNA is TGTGCCAGCAGCTCCTCGGCAGCAGGGGACCTGAACACTGAAGCTTTCTTT.

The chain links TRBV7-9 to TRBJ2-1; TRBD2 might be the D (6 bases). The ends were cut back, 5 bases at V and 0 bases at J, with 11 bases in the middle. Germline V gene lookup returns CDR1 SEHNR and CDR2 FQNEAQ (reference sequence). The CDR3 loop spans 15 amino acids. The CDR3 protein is CASSGGSGSYNEQFF. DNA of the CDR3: TGTGCCAGCAGCGGGGGGAGCGGCTCCTACAATGAGCAGTTCTTC.

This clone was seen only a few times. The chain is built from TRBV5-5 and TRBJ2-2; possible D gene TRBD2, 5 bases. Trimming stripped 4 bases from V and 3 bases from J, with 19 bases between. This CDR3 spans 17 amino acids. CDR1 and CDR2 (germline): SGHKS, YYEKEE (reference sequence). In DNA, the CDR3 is TGTGCCAGCAGCCAAGATGCCCCGGGGAGTTACACCGGGGAGCTGTTTTTT. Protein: CASSQDAPGSYTGELFF.

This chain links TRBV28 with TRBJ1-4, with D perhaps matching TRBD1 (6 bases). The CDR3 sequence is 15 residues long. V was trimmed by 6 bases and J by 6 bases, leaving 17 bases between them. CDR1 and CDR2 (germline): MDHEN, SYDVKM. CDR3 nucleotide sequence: TGTGCCAGCAGCCGCTCAACAGGGTCCGATGAAAAACTGTTTTTT. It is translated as CASSRSTGSDEKLFF.

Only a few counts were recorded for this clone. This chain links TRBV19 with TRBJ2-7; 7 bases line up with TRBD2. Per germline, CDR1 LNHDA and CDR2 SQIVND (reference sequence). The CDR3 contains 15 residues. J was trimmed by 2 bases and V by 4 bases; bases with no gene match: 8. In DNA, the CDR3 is TGTGCCAGTAGTAGTGGGCTAGCGGCCGCCTACGAGCAGTACTTC. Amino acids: CASSSGLAAAYEQYF.

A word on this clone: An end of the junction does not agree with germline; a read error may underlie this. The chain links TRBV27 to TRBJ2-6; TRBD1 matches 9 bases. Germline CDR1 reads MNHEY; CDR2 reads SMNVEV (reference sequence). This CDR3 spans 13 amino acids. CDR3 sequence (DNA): TGTGCCAGCAAGCGGGACAGGGCCAACATCCTGACTTTC. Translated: CASKRDRANILTF.

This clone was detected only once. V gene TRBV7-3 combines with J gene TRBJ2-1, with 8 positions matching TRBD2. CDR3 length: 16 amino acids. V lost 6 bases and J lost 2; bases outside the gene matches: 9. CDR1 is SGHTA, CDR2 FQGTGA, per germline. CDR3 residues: CASSLGREATYNEQFF. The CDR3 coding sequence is TGTGCCAGCAGTCTGGGGCGGGAGGCCACCTACAATGAGCAGTTCTTC.

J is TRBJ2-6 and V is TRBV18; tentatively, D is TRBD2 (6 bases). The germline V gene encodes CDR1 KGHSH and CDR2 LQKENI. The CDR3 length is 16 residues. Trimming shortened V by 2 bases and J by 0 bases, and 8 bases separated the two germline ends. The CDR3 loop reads CASSPAGYSGANVLTF. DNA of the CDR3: TGTGCCAGCTCACCAGCGGGGTACTCTGGGGCCAACGTCCTGACTTTC.

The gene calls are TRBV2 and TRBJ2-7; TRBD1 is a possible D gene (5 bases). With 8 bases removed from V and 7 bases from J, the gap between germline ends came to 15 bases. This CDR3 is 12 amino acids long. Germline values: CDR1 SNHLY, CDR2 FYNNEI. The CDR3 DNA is TGTGCCAGCCTAACCCCGCAGGGTGAGCAGTACTTC. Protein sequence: CASLTPQGEQYF.

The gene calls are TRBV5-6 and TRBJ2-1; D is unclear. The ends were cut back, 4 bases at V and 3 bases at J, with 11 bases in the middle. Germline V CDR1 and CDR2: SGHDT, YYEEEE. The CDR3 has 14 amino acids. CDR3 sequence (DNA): TGTGCCAGCAGCCCCTCGGGTGTCTACAATGAGCAGTTCTTC. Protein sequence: CASSPSGVYNEQFF. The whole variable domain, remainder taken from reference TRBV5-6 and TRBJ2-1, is DAGVTQSPTHLIKTRGQQVTLRCSPKSGHDTVSWYQQALGQGPQFIFQYYEEEERQRGNFPDRFSGHQFPNYSSELNVNALLLGDSALYLCASSPSGVYNEQFFGPGTRLTVL.

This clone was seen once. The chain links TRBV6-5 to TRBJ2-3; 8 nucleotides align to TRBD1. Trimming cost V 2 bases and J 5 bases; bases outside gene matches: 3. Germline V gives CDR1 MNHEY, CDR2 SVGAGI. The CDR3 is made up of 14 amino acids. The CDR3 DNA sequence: TGTGCCAGCAGTTACACCGGGACAGGAGATACGCAGTATTTT. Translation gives CASSYTGTGDTQYF.

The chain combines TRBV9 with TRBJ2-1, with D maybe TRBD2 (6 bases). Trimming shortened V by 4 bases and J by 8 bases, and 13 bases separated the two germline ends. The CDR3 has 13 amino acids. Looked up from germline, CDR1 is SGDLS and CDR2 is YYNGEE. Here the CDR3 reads CASSPGTLDEQFF. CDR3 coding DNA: TGTGCCAGCAGCCCCGGGACTCTCGATGAGCAGTTCTTC.

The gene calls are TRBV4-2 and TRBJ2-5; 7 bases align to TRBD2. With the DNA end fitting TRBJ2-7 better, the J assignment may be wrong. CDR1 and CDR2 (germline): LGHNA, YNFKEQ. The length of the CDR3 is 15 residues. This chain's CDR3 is CASSQEPSGSYEQYF. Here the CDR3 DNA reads TGTGCCAGCAGCCAAGAGCCTAGCGGCTCCTACGAGCAGTACTTC.

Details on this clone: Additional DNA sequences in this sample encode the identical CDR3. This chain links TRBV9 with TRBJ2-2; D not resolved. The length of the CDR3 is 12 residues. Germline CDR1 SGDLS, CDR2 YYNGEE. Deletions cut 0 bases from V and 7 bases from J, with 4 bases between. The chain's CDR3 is CASSVVSGELFF. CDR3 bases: TGTGCCAGCAGCGTAGTTAGCGGGGAGCTGTTTTTT.

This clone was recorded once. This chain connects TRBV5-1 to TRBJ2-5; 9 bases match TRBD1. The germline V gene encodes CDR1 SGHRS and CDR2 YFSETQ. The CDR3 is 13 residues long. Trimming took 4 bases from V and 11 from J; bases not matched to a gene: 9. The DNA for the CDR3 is TGCGCCAGCAGCCGCGGGACAGGGCGTGAGCAGTACTTC. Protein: CASSRGTGREQYF. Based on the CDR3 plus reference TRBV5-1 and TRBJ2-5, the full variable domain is KAGVTQTPRYLIKTRGQQVTLSCSPISGHRSVSWYQQTPGQGLQFLFEYFSETQRNKGNFPGRFSGRQFSNSRSEMNVSTLELGDSALYLCASSRGTGREQYFGPGTRLLVL.

The CDR3 coding sequence is TGTGCCAGCAGTTTAAAAAGACTTTCGGCGATCGGAAACACCATATATTTT. It translates to CASSLKRLSAIGNTIYF. The chain recombines TRBV28 with TRBJ1-3; no clear D gene. The CDR3 extends over 17 amino acids. Germline assignment: CDR1 MDHEN and CDR2 SYDVKM. Trimming took 2 bases from V and 4 from J, leaving 18 bases between them.

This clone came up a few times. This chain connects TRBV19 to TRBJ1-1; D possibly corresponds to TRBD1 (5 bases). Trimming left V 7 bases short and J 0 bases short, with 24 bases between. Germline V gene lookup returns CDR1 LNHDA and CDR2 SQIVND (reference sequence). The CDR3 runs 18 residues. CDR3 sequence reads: CASKGKGTLTPLNTEAFF. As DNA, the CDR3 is TGTGCCAGTAAGGGGAAGGGAACACTGACGCCCCTGAACACTGAAGCTTTCTTT.

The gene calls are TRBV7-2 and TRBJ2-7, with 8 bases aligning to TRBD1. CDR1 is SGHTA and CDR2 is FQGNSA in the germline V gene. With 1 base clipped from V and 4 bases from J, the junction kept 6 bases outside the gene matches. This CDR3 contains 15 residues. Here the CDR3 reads CASSLGQGPTYEQYF. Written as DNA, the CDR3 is TGTGCCAGCAGCTTAGGACAGGGGCCTACTTACGAGCAGTACTTC.

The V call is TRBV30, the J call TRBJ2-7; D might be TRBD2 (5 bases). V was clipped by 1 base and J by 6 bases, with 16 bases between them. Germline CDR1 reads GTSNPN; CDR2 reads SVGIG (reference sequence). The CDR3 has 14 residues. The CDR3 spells CAWSAYSPTSEQYF. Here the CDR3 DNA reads TGTGCCTGGAGTGCCTACTCCCCTACTAGCGAGCAGTACTTC.